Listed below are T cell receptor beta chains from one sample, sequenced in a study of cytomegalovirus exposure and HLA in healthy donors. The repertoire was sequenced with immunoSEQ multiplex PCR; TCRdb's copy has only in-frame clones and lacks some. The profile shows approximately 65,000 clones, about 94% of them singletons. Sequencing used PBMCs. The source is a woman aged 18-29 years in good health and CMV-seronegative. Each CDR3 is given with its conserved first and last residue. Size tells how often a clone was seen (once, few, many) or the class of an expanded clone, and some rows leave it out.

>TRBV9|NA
CASSAVRGTGELFF
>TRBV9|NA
CASSPPGRTEAFF
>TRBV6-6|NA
CASSYPTDSRSYEQYF
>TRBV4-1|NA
CASSSGWGQDYGYTF
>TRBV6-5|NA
CASSYLWTHLYEQYF
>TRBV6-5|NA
CAARRDRWSYGYTF
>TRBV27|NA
CASSASGTGNEQYF
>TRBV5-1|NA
CASSLEATDTQYF
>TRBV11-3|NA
CASSFGDRGGYTF
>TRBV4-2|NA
CASSQDEGRETQYF
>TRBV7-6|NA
CASSLVGGAPETQYF
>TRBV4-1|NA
CASSRDRGGYEQYF
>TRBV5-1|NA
CASSSRTSGRSYNEQFF
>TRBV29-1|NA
CSVGGRGQKYEQYF
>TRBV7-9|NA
CASSSGLAGSYEQYF
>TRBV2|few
CASSETGRPYEQYF
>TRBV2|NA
CASSERGGRADEQYF
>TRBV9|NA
CASSFKDRGGTEAFF